Included here is one T cell receptor beta chain sequence, with context. Clones were sequenced by immunoSEQ multiplex PCR, and TCRdb holds only the in-frame ones, with some missing. Of about 2 million clones detected, about 95% appear once; the ten largest clones hold more than 0.1%. The data stem from a study of shared clonotypes between healthy human individuals. CDR1 is SGHVS, CDR2 FNYEAQ, per germline. The ends were cut back, 2 bases at V and 1 base at J, with 15 bases in the middle. This CDR3 has 17 residues. The rearrangement links TRBV7-6 to TRBJ1-3; perhaps TRBD1 as D (5 bases). Sequenced: naive CD4+ T cells sorted from blood. The subset denotes: CD45RA+ positively selected. The clonotype was recovered from a young man in good health. The CDR3 DNA is TGTGCCAGCAGCTTATTAGCGGGGCCCGCGTCTGGAAACACCATATATTTT. It translates to CASSLLAGPASGNTIYF.